Listed here are 32 T cell receptor beta chains from one sample, sequenced in a study of T cell changes during pregnancy in multiple sclerosis. Assay: immunoSEQ multiplex PCR; the TCRdb copy retains only in-frame clones and omits some. Of fewer than 25,000 clones in the sample, more than 80% were seen once. This specimen was CD4+ T cells from peripheral blood mononuclear cells, taken in the third trimester of pregnancy. Receptors originate from a female donor in good health, enrolled as a control in a pregnancy study.

V is TRBV14 and J is TRBJ1-1; D possibly corresponds to TRBD1 (6 bases). This CDR3 comprises 14 residues. Germline V gene sequence: CDR1 SGHDN, CDR2 FVKESK. The V gene lost 4 bases and the J gene lost 4 bases, with 13 bases spanning the gap. CDR3 sequence: CASSRVVGGTEAFF. In nucleotides, the CDR3 is TGTGCCAGCAGCCGAGTGGTAGGGGGCACTGAAGCTTTCTTT.

V and J are TRBV2 and TRBJ2-5, with 7 nucleotides matching TRBD2. Germline CDR1 is SNHLY and CDR2 is FYNNEI. The CDR3 covers 14 residues. The V and J ends lost 6 bases and 7 bases, in that order; junction bases with no gene match: 11. Here the CDR3 reads CASRPGGGGVTQYF. CDR3 DNA: TGTGCCAGCAGGCCCGGCGGCGGGGGTGTGACCCAGTACTTC.

The chain couples TRBV9 to TRBJ1-4, with TRBD1 as a possible D gene (6 bases). The CDR3 length is 14 residues. The V and J ends lost 2 bases and 7 bases respectively, with 12 bases between them. Germline assignment: CDR1 SGDLS and CDR2 YYNGEE. DNA for the CDR3: TGTGCCAGCAGCGTCGGCAGGGGTGGTGAAAAACTGTTTTTT. It codes for CASSVGRGGEKLFF.

The chain joins TRBV5-1 to TRBJ1-1, with 7 bases lining up with TRBD1. V lost 2 bases and J lost 4; bases outside the gene matches: 8. Germline V CDR1 and CDR2: SGHRS, YFSETQ. There are 15 residues in the CDR3. The CDR3 loop is CASSLRQGMGTEAFF. CDR3 DNA sequence: TGCGCCAGCAGCTTAAGACAGGGAATGGGCACTGAAGCTTTCTTT.

The chain employs TRBV11-2 and TRBJ1-1; a weak D match, TRBD1 (6 bases). CDR1 is SGHAT and CDR2 is FQNNGV in the germline V gene. The CDR3 consists of 13 residues. Deletions cut 1 base from V and 6 bases from J, with 9 bases between. The CDR3: CASSLVSGAEAFF. The CDR3 nucleotides are TGTGCCAGCAGCTTAGTTTCAGGGGCTGAAGCTTTCTTT.

J is TRBJ2-7 and V is TRBV19; no clear D. Per germline, CDR1 LNHDA and CDR2 SQIVND (reference sequence). V shed 3 bases and J shed 0 bases, with 6 bases lying between them. This CDR3 has 13 residues. The CDR3 loop is CASSIGLSYEQYF. Here the CDR3 DNA reads TGTGCCAGTAGTATCGGTCTCTCCTACGAGCAGTACTTC.

V usage is TRBV5-8 and J usage is TRBJ2-7, with 12 bases lining up with TRBD2. The CDR3 has 16 residues. Per the germline V gene, CDR1 is SGHTS and CDR2 is YDEGEE. Losses at the gene ends were 4 bases for V and 3 bases for J; bases not matched to a gene: 8. The CDR3 region has the DNA TGTGCCAGCAGCCGAGGACTAGCGGGAAAGCTCTACGAGCAGTACTTC. Protein: CASSRGLAGKLYEQYF.

V is TRBV9 and J is TRBJ1-1, with D uncertain. Germline CDR1 and CDR2: SGDLS and YYNGEE. The CDR3 runs 18 residues. V was pared by 1 base and J by 4 bases, with 23 bases between. The chain's CDR3 is CASSVIAPAGREITEAFF. In DNA, the CDR3 is TGTGCCAGCAGCGTAATTGCCCCGGCAGGCAGAGAGATCACTGAAGCTTTCTTT.

The chain recombines TRBV28 with TRBJ2-1; TRBD1 matches 9 bases. V was pared by 5 bases and J by 6 bases, with 8 bases of the junction left unmatched. From germline, CDR1 is MDHEN and CDR2 SYDVKM. The CDR3 covers 15 residues. The CDR3 nucleotides read TGTGCCAGCAGTCCGCGGGACAGGGTCGGCAATGAGCAGTTCTTC. This gives the protein CASSPRDRVGNEQFF.

The chain combines TRBV6-5 with TRBJ1-1; 10 nucleotides match TRBD1. The germline V gene encodes CDR1 MNHEY and CDR2 SVGAGI. This CDR3 comprises 13 residues. After removal of 7 bases from V and 6 bases from J, the junction contained 5 bases not matched to a gene. The CDR3 here is CASKRQGAAEAFF. CDR3 bases: TGTGCCAGCAAACGACAGGGGGCTGCTGAAGCTTTCTTT.

Notes on this clone: The junction departs from germline at one end; a sequencing error may be responsible. V usage is TRBV9 and J usage is TRBJ1-6; no clear D gene. The germline CDR1 and CDR2 sequences are SGDLS and YYNGEE. This CDR3 comprises 17 residues. For the CDR3, the DNA is TGTGCCAGCAGTGGCGGTGAAGGAACCCCCTATTATTCACCCCTCCACTTT. Translated: CASSGGEGTPYYSPLHF.

The J gene is TRBJ2-7, the V gene TRBV4-3, with 9 bases that match TRBD1. The junction had 6 bases not matched to a gene; V was cut back by 3 bases and J by 6 bases. Germline CDR1 and CDR2: LGHNA and YSLEER. This CDR3 has 14 residues. As DNA, the CDR3 is TGCGCCAGCAGCCAGGACAGGGGTCAGGGCGAGCAGTACTTC. This sequence encodes CASSQDRGQGEQYF.

This clone has just a few counts. The V and J genes are TRBV30 and TRBJ1-4; 7 bases are shared with TRBD1. Germline-derived CDR1 and CDR2 are GTSNPN and SVGIG (reference sequence). CDR3 length: 19 residues. Trimming cost V 1 base and J 3 bases; bases outside gene matches: 17. The CDR3 DNA reads as TGTGCCTGGAGTGGAATATCAGGGGGGCTTTCTGTCTCTAATGAAAAACTGTTTTTT. Translating it yields CAWSGISGGLSVSNEKLFF.

The rearrangement uses TRBV15 and TRBJ1-1; TRBD1 might be the D (5 bases). CDR3 length equals 15 residues. V was trimmed by 2 bases and J by 0 bases, leaving 10 bases between them. Germline-derived CDR1 and CDR2 are LNHNV and YYDKDF (reference sequence). The CDR3 DNA sequence: TGTGCCACCAGCAGACCGGGACTCTTGAACACTGAAGCTTTCTTT. This codes for CATSRPGLLNTEAFF. Full variable domain (outside the CDR3, taken from reference TRBV15 and TRBJ1-1): DAMVIQNPRYQVTQFGKPVTLSCSQTLNHNVMYWYQQKSSQAPKLLFHYYDKDFNNEADTPDNFQSRRPNTSFCFLDIRSPGLGDTAMYLCATSRPGLLNTEAFFGQGTRLTVV.

The gene calls are TRBV7-2 and TRBJ1-5; 8 bases fit TRBD1. CDR1 and CDR2 (germline): SGHTA, FQGNSA. With V trimmed by 4 bases and J by 7 bases, 9 bases remained unmatched. There are 15 residues in the CDR3. CDR3 sequence reads: CASSSQAGGIQPQHF. In nucleotides, the CDR3 is TGTGCCAGCAGCTCCCAGGCAGGGGGCATCCAGCCCCAGCATTTT.

V is TRBV2 and J is TRBJ1-5, with a weak D call TRBD1 (5 bases). V was pared by 7 bases and J by 1 base, with 8 bases between. The germline gives CDR1 SNHLY, CDR2 FYNNEI. The CDR3 runs 13 residues. CDR3 sequence (DNA): TGTGCCAGCAAGGGGAACAGCAATCAGCCCCAGCATTTT. Its translation is CASKGNSNQPQHF.

The chain joins TRBV6-5 to TRBJ1-3; D remains ambiguous. Germline values: CDR1 MNHEY, CDR2 SVGAGI. This CDR3 is 16 amino acids long. Deletions cut 0 bases from V and 0 bases from J, with 9 bases between. CDR3 loop: CASSYSRGLSGNTIYF. For the CDR3, the DNA is TGTGCCAGCAGTTACTCCAGAGGACTCTCTGGAAACACCATATATTTT.

The V gene is TRBV6-1, the J gene TRBJ2-5, with D maybe TRBD1 (5 bases). Germline V gene data show CDR1 as MNHNS and CDR2 as SASEGT. V dropped 1 base and J dropped 2 bases, with 11 bases sitting between them. This CDR3 has 15 residues. In DNA, the CDR3 is TGTGCCAGCAGTGAAGGGGGCAAGGGGCAAGAGACCCAGTACTTC. Its translation is CASSEGGKGQETQYF.

This rearrangement joins TRBV5-1 to TRBJ1-1; no clear D gene. Germline CDR1 is SGHRS and CDR2 is YFSETQ. The CDR3 has 13 residues. The V end lost 3 bases, the J end lost 4 bases, and 10 bases lay between the germline ends. This CDR3 is CASSSRGSTEAFF. CDR3 coding DNA: TGCGCCAGCAGCTCTCGGGGAAGCACTGAAGCTTTCTTT.

J is TRBJ2-7 and V is TRBV19; 9 nucleotides line up with TRBD2. Germline CDR1 is LNHDA and CDR2 is SQIVND (reference sequence). J was trimmed by 4 bases and V by 6 bases; bases with no gene match: 7. The CDR3 is made up of 14 amino acids. The CDR3 DNA follows: TGTGCCAGTAGAAGAAGCGGGAGGTCATACGAGCAGTACTTC. Amino acids: CASRRSGRSYEQYF.

V is TRBV6-1 and J is TRBJ1-2; TRBD1 matches 8 bases. V trimming: 3 bases; J trimming: 4 bases; junction bases outside the gene matches: 7. Germline CDR1 is MNHNS and CDR2 is SASEGT. The CDR3 runs to 15 residues. CDR3 sequence reads: CASSEARTGIYGYTF. In DNA, the CDR3 is TGTGCCAGCAGTGAGGCTAGGACAGGGATCTATGGCTACACCTTC.

The J gene is TRBJ2-2, the V gene TRBV5-1; 9 positions agree with TRBD1. The length of the CDR3 is 17 residues. Germline V gene data show CDR1 as SGHRS and CDR2 as YFSETQ. V trimming: 3 bases; J trimming: 0 bases; junction bases outside the gene matches: 6. CDR3 in amino acids: CASSSRGQGTNTGELFF. CDR3 in DNA: TGCGCCAGCAGCTCCCGGGGACAGGGCACGAACACCGGGGAGCTGTTTTTT.

The chain employs TRBV18 and TRBJ2-5; D is perhaps TRBD1 (6 bases). The CDR3 runs to 13 residues. Trimming pared 3 bases from V and 3 bases from J, leaving 8 bases between. In germline, CDR1 is KGHSH, CDR2 LQKENI. The DNA of the CDR3 is TGTGCCAGCTCACCTAGGACAGAAGAGACCCAGTACTTC. As protein: CASSPRTEETQYF.

The rearrangement links TRBV5-1 to TRBJ2-1; D is uncertain. CDR1 is SGHRS, CDR2 YFSETQ, per germline. V gave up 0 bases and J gave up 5 bases, with 15 bases separating them. This CDR3 spans 16 amino acids. The CDR3, as DNA: TGCGCCAGCAGCTTGGTCCGATCACAGAGCAACAATGAGCAGTTCTTC. Translated: CASSLVRSQSNNEQFF. The full variable domain, rest sourced from reference TRBV5-1 and TRBJ2-1, is KAGVTQTPRYLIKTRGQQVTLSCSPISGHRSVSWYQQTPGQGLQFLFEYFSETQRNKGNFPGRFSGRQFSNSRSEMNVSTLELGDSALYLCASSLVRSQSNNEQFFGPGTRLTVL.

This chain connects TRBV4-1 to TRBJ2-4; 9 positions match TRBD2. The CDR3 length is 17 residues. Trimming took 1 base from V and 3 from J; bases not matched to a gene: 7. The germline V gene encodes CDR1 MGHRA and CDR2 YSYEKL. For the CDR3, the DNA is TGCGCCAGCAGCCAAGTAGGCGGGAGGGTTGGCAAAAACATTCAGTACTTC. This gives the protein CASSQVGGRVGKNIQYF.

The rearrangement uses TRBV6-5 and TRBJ1-2; D is perhaps TRBD1 (5 bases). Per germline, CDR1 MNHEY and CDR2 SVGAGI. The V and J ends lost 0 bases and 8 bases respectively, with 16 bases between them. This CDR3 is 15 amino acids long. For the CDR3, the DNA is TGTGCCAGCAGTTACTCGGTGGGACCGCGGGACGGCTACACCTTC. Encoded protein: CASSYSVGPRDGYTF.

This chain uses TRBV28 with TRBJ1-1; 9 nucleotides match TRBD1. Trimming at V came to 5 bases and at J to 7 bases, leaving 5 bases not matched to a gene. This CDR3 contains 13 residues. The V gene's germline CDR1 is MDHEN and CDR2 SYDVKM. Written as DNA, the CDR3 is TGTGCCAGCAGTGATGGACAGGGGCTTGAAGCTTTCTTT. Translated, it gives CASSDGQGLEAFF.

The chain joins TRBV14 to TRBJ2-7; D perhaps matches TRBD1 (6 bases). V lost 0 bases and J lost 6, with 15 bases in between. This CDR3 is 15 amino acids long. CDR1 is SGHDN and CDR2 is FVKESK in the germline V gene. The CDR3 reads CASSQDRYRAREQYF. The CDR3 nucleotides are TGTGCCAGCAGCCAAGATAGGTACAGGGCCCGCGAGCAGTACTTC.

J is TRBJ2-2 and V is TRBV7-6; 9 bases are shared with TRBD1. The trim removed 4 bases at V and 1 base at J, leaving 4 bases unmatched. This CDR3 has 16 residues. In germline, CDR1 is SGHVS, CDR2 FNYEAQ. The CDR3 sequence: CASSSPGQGNTGELFF. The CDR3 bases are TGTGCCAGCAGCTCACCGGGACAGGGGAACACCGGGGAGCTGTTTTTT.

The chain recombines TRBV4-3 with TRBJ1-5, with 8 bases matching TRBD1. Germline V gene lookup returns CDR1 LGHNA and CDR2 YSLEER. With V trimmed by 0 bases and J by 5 bases, 3 bases remained unmatched. The CDR3 runs 15 residues. Here the CDR3 reads CASSQDGQGDQPQHF. As DNA, the CDR3 is TGCGCCAGCAGCCAAGATGGACAGGGCGATCAGCCCCAGCATTTT.

The V gene is TRBV4-2, the J gene TRBJ2-7; TRBD1 matches at 11 bases. The CDR3 totals 15 residues. V was pared by 4 bases and J by 3 bases, with 5 bases of the junction left unmatched. Germline assignment: CDR1 LGHNA and CDR2 YNFKEQ. The CDR3 region has the DNA TGTGCCAGCAGCCCTGAGGGACAGGGGGACTACGAGCAGTACTTC. Protein sequence: CASSPEGQGDYEQYF.

CDR3 in DNA: TGTGCCAGCAGTGATTGGGTAACAGGGGAAGCTTTCTTT. It encodes CASSDWVTGEAFF. J is TRBJ1-1 and V is TRBV6-1; a weak D match, TRBD1 (6 bases). CDR1 is MNHNS and CDR2 is SASEGT in the germline V gene. Trimming stripped 3 bases from V and 8 bases from J, with 13 bases between. The CDR3 consists of 13 residues.